One and the same sample provided the 25 T cell receptor beta chains below, sequenced in a study of blood T cells in healthy people across ages. A J-beta primer mix and a sample-barcoded 5' primer were used in a second PCR of roughly 6 to 11 cycles. TCRdb used MiXCR to reprocess the 5' RACE reads, holding one entry per CDR3 protein. The sample has roughly 800,000 distinct CDR3 sequences; nearly 60% are singletons. The sequenced material came from blood. These receptors all stem from a man younger than 45 in good health.

This chain joins TRBV6-5 and TRBJ2-7; 8 bases agree with TRBD1. V trimming: 7 bases; J trimming: 5 bases; junction bases outside the gene matches: 10. CDR1 is MNHEY and CDR2 is SVGAGI in the germline V gene. This CDR3 is 14 amino acids long. The CDR3 bases are TGTGCCAGCATTGCTAGTGGACAGGGTCACGAGCAGTACTTC. It translates to CASIASGQGHEQYF.

The chain joins TRBV27 to TRBJ1-6; D call uncertain. Germline assignment: CDR1 MNHEY and CDR2 SMNVEV (reference sequence). The length of the CDR3 is 14 residues. V was shortened by 5 bases and J by 9 bases, with 14 bases between the two germline ends. Here the CDR3 DNA reads TGTGCCAGCAGTCGCCGCGAACCCAGTTCACCCCTCCACTTT. It specifies CASSRREPSSPLHF.

By sample fraction, this clonotype is medium-sized. V usage is TRBV28 and J usage is TRBJ2-7; D ambiguous. V gave up 10 bases and J gave up 5 bases, with 21 bases separating them. Germline V CDR1 and CDR2: MDHEN, SYDVKM. The CDR3 contains 14 residues. CDR3 in DNA: TGTGCCACCTCGACCGACACCCTGGTGGACGAGCAGTACTTC. This sequence encodes CATSTDTLVDEQYF.

There are a few counts of this clonotype. This CDR3 reads CASSLNGVGGEEAFF. CDR3 in DNA: TGTGCCAGCAGCTTAAACGGGGTAGGAGGAGAGGAAGCTTTCTTT. The V gene is TRBV7-3, the J gene TRBJ1-1; D gene uncertain. The V end was cut by 1 base, the J end by 8 bases, with 17 bases between. Per germline, CDR1 SGHTA and CDR2 FQGTGA. CDR3 length: 15 amino acids.

The gene calls are TRBV11-2 and TRBJ2-3; 11 bases agree with TRBD2. V was pared by 1 base and J by 10 bases, with 4 bases of the junction left unmatched. The length of the CDR3 is 14 residues. Germline V gene sequence: CDR1 SGHAT, CDR2 FQNNGV. CDR3 DNA sequence: TGTGCCAGCAGCTTAGGGCTAGCGGGGGGACCGCAGTATTTT. Residues: CASSLGLAGGPQYF.

As regards this clonotype: Sequence at one end of the junction differs from germline and may be a read error. This chain uses TRBV5-1 with TRBJ2-4, with TRBD1 matching over 7 bases. The DNA end is a closer match to TRBJ2-7, so the J assignment may be wrong. The CDR3 runs to 14 residues. Germline CDR1 SGHRS, CDR2 YFSETQ. This CDR3 is CTSSLGDRPYEQYF. As DNA, the CDR3 is TGCACCAGCAGCTTGGGGGACAGACCCTACGAGCAGTACTTC.

This chain connects TRBV7-2 to TRBJ2-7, with D perhaps matching TRBD2 (6 bases). The V end lost 5 bases, the J end lost 2 bases, and 13 bases lay between the germline ends. Germline V gene data show CDR1 as SGHTA and CDR2 as FQGNSA. CDR3 length: 14 residues. The CDR3 DNA reads TGTGCCAGCAGCCAGTGGTCTAGCGCCTACGAGCAGTACTTC. This codes for CASSQWSSAYEQYF.

V and J are TRBV11-1 and TRBJ1-6; D is unclear. CDR1 is SGHAT, CDR2 FQDESV, per germline (reference sequence). Trimming stripped 5 bases from V and 7 bases from J, with 12 bases between. The CDR3 totals 14 residues. The CDR3 DNA follows: TGTGCCAGCAGCCCCGGACGGACGAATTCACCCCTCCACTTT. Translated: CASSPGRTNSPLHF. Full variable domain (remainder filled in from reference TRBV11-1 and TRBJ1-6): EAEVAQSPRYKITEKSQAVAFWCDPISGHATLYWYRQILGQGPELLVQFQDESVVDDSQLPKDRFSAERLKGVDSTLKIQPAELGDSAMYLCASSPGRTNSPLHFGNGTRLTVT.

In this sample, this clonotype turned up a few times. DNA for the CDR3: TGTGCCAGCAGGGGACCTAACTATGGCTACACCTTC. Encoded protein: CASRGPNYGYTF. The chain recombines TRBV25-1 with TRBJ1-2; possibly TRBD1 for D (5 bases). V was trimmed by 6 bases and J by 0 bases, leaving 5 bases between them. The CDR3 contains 12 residues. Germline CDR1 is MGHDK and CDR2 is SYGVNS.

The chain is built from TRBV9 and TRBJ2-5, with a weak D call TRBD2 (5 bases). This CDR3 spans 12 amino acids. Per the germline V gene, CDR1 is SGDLS and CDR2 is YYNGEE. Trimming stripped 4 bases from V and 5 bases from J, with 9 bases between. As DNA, the CDR3 is TGTGCCAGCAGCAATACTAGGGAGACCCAGTACTTC. This encodes CASSNTRETQYF. The full variable domain, rest sourced from reference TRBV9 and TRBJ2-5, is DSGVTQTPKHLITATGQRVTLRCSPRSGDLSVYWYQQSLDQGLQFLIQYYNGEERAKGNILERFSAQQFPDLHSELNLSSLELGDSALYFCASSNTRETQYFGPGTRLLVL.

This clonotype showed up just once. The gene calls are TRBV20-1 and TRBJ2-5; D gene uncertain. V gave up 5 bases and J gave up 3 bases, with 16 bases separating them. The CDR3 has 14 amino acids. Germline V gene sequence: CDR1 DFQATT, CDR2 SNEGSKA (reference sequence). For the CDR3, the DNA is TGCAGTGCTCGCCCCCACGGGTGGGAAGAGACCCAGTACTTC. Its translation is CSARPHGWEETQYF.

The rearrangement joins TRBV3-1 to TRBJ1-5; 7 nucleotides line up with TRBD1. The V gene's germline CDR1 is LGHDT and CDR2 YNNKEL (reference sequence). With V trimmed by 4 bases and J by 4 bases, 4 bases remained unmatched. The CDR3 loop spans 14 amino acids. CDR3 sequence (DNA): TGTGCCAGCAGCCCGCCGGGACAGAATCAGCCCCAGCATTTT. Translated: CASSPPGQNQPQHF.

This chain joins TRBV6-4 and TRBJ2-5; tentatively, D is TRBD2 (6 bases). There are 12 residues in the CDR3. The V end lost 3 bases, the J end lost 11 bases, and 13 bases lay between the germline ends. Per germline, CDR1 MRHNA and CDR2 SNTAGT. The CDR3 reads CASSEFGGKQYF. The CDR3 DNA is TGTGCCAGCAGTGAGTTCGGGGGTAAGCAGTACTTC.

This clonotype has just a few counts. This rearrangement joins TRBV7-9 to TRBJ2-5; the D gene is possibly TRBD2 (7 bases). Germline V lookup: CDR1 SEHNR, CDR2 FQNEAQ (reference sequence). Trimming removed 8 bases at V and 3 bases at J, with 22 bases between. The CDR3 covers 16 residues. CDR3 nucleotides: TGTGCCAGCTGGGCGGGGGCAGAAAGCACGGAAGAGACCCAGTACTTC. Protein product: CASWAGAESTEETQYF.

The chain uses TRBV7-6 and TRBJ1-5; D is undetermined. Germline-derived CDR1 and CDR2 are SGHVS and FNYEAQ. The CDR3 length is 16 residues. V was pared by 5 bases and J by 5 bases, with 19 bases between. As DNA, the CDR3 is TGTGCCAGCAGCGCCCAGGAGCCCCCGGCAGATCAGCCCCAGCATTTT. Protein sequence: CASSAQEPPADQPQHF.

The sample holds a few counts of this clonotype. The chain couples TRBV6-5 to TRBJ2-6, with D perhaps matching TRBD2 (6 bases). This CDR3 has 15 residues. Trimming shortened V by 6 bases and J by 1 base, and 10 bases separated the two germline ends. Germline V lookup: CDR1 MNHEY, CDR2 SVGAGI. This CDR3 reads CASSRAGSGANVLTF. In DNA form, the CDR3 reads TGTGCCAGCAGCCGTGCGGGGTCTGGGGCCAACGTCCTGACTTTC.

This clonotype was counted once. The rearrangement uses TRBV9 and TRBJ2-7; tentative D call: TRBD1 (5 bases). This CDR3 has 13 residues. Germline V gene data show CDR1 as SGDLS and CDR2 as YYNGEE. Deletions cut 0 bases from V and 5 bases from J, with 9 bases between. The CDR3, as DNA: TGTGCCAGCAGCGTAGGGGGCCGGAACGAGCAGTACTTC. This codes for CASSVGGRNEQYF.

V and J are TRBV20-1 and TRBJ1-6; weak D call: TRBD1 (6 bases). The germline V gene has CDR1 DFQATT and CDR2 SNEGSKA (reference sequence). The length of the CDR3 is 20 residues. V was clipped by 1 base and J by 0 bases, with 22 bases between them. CDR3 coding DNA: TGCAGTGCTAGAGGTCGGATACAAACAGGGACTAGCTCCTATAATTCACCCCTCCACTTT. Translation: CSARGRIQTGTSSYNSPLHF.

The chain is built from TRBV10-3 and TRBJ2-3, with 7 bases that match TRBD1. V lost 8 bases and J lost 6; bases outside the gene matches: 2. CDR1 is ENHRY and CDR2 is SYGVKD in the germline V gene. The CDR3 is 11 amino acids. DNA of the CDR3: TGTGCCATCCAGGGGGAGGATACGCAGTATTTT. Amino acids: CAIQGEDTQYF.

In the case of this clonotype: This may be a read error: a much more frequent sequence differs by one nucleotide. The chain has TRBV2 and TRBJ2-7; D unresolved. V shed 6 bases and J shed 2 bases, with 5 bases lying between them. This CDR3 has 11 residues. The germline V gene encodes CDR1 SNHLY and CDR2 FYNNEI. The CDR3 DNA follows: TGTGCCAGCAGAGATCCCTACGAGCAGTACTTC. Translation: CASRDPYEQYF.

This sequence joins TRBV4-3 and TRBJ2-3, with D perhaps TRBD2 (6 bases). Trimming removed 4 bases from V and 4 bases from J, with 18 bases in between. Germline V gene sequence: CDR1 LGHNA, CDR2 YSLEER. The CDR3 consists of 16 residues. This CDR3 is CASSPQNGGISDTQYF. The CDR3 DNA reads TGCGCCAGCAGCCCCCAAAACGGCGGGATCTCAGATACGCAGTATTTT.

A note on this clonotype: Given a much more abundant clone one base away, this may be a read error. The genes are TRBV6-6 and TRBJ1-2; no definite D call. Germline lookup yields CDR1 MNHNY and CDR2 SVGAGI (reference sequence). This CDR3 region has 12 residues. V shed 5 bases and J shed 4 bases, with 8 bases lying between them. CDR3 loop: CASSRRSYGYTF. The CDR3 DNA reads TGTGCCAGCAGTCGTAGGAGCTATGGCTACACCTTC.

J is TRBJ2-4 and V is TRBV5-1, with D perhaps given as TRBD1 or TRBD2 (5 bases each). V lost 7 bases and J 13 bases, leaving 15 bases between the germline ends. Germline loops: CDR1 SGHRS, CDR2 YFSETQ. The CDR3 totals 11 residues. The CDR3 sequence: CASRSGAKQYF. The CDR3 DNA sequence: TGCGCCAGCCGCTCCGGGGCCAAGCAGTACTTC. Filled out from reference TRBV5-1 and TRBJ2-4, the complete variable domain reads KAGVTQTPRYLIKTRGQQVTLSCSPISGHRSVSWYQQTPGQGLQFLFEYFSETQRNKGNFPGRFSGRQFSNSRSEMNVSTLELGDSALYLCASRSGAKQYFGAGTRLSVL.

This clonotype was counted once. The germline gene is not matched at one end of the junction; a read error may be the cause. V usage is TRBV7-2 and J usage is TRBJ1-2; D remains unclear. Germline V gene data show CDR1 as SGHTA and CDR2 as FQGNSA. This CDR3 is 13 amino acids long. CDR3 amino acids: CASSTGENYDYTF. The CDR3 nucleotides read TGTGCCAGCAGCACCGGAGAGAACTATGACTACACCTTC.

This clonotype was observed a handful of times. The chain has TRBV28 and TRBJ2-6, with D perhaps matching TRBD2 (6 bases). Germline CDR1 is MDHEN and CDR2 is SYDVKM. Trimming left V 3 bases short and J 0 bases short, with 9 bases between. The CDR3 contains 16 residues. DNA for the CDR3: TGTGCCAGCAGTTTTCGGGGGAACTCTGGGGCCAACGTCCTGACTTTC. Translation gives CASSFRGNSGANVLTF.